This T cell receptor (beta chain) comes out of a study of neoadjuvant nivolumab and ipilimumab in lung cancer. Points from the study as a whole: TCR richness and clonality were higher in tumors than adjacent uninvolved lung. Pretherapy blood TCR richness correlated positively with resected tumor richness.

Turning to this clone: The antigen remains undetermined.

Clones were read by immunoSEQ multiplex PCR, and TCRdb kept only the in-frame ones, dropping some. Of approximately 31,000 clones listed, 80% to 95% are singletons. CDR3 length: 15 residues. The V end was cut by 1 base, the J end by 0 bases, with 9 bases between. Germline assignment: CDR1 SGHAT and CDR2 FQNNGV. The TCR sequence derives from an adult with non-small cell lung cancer. The chain is built from TRBV11-2 and TRBJ1-1, with unresolved D. Sequenced here: peripheral blood, sampled after neoadjuvant nivolumab, alone or with ipilimumab, at or shortly before surgery. The CDR3 here is CASSLGSLLNTEAFF. DNA of the CDR3: TGTGCCAGCAGCTTAGGTTCCCTCCTGAACACTGAAGCTTTCTTT.